Detailed here is one TCR beta chain. This clonotype has ten or more counts. Its antigen remains unidentified. Nothing much larger sits one base from this clone, and base qualities are not available. These reads were obtained on an Illumina HiSeq 1500. The public reads were reprocessed in TCRdb via fastp at Q25 and MiXCR, keeping in-frame beta chains. CDR3 protein duplicates are merged, each entry listing the most common genes and DNA. Within this sample are roughly 350,000 distinct CDR3 sequences, with roughly 34% of them counted one time only. The ten largest clones capture about 14% of the sample. This sample is drawn from a study of T cell repertoires in cytomegalovirus infection (dated by TCRdb to about 2019). Broadly, across the study: Peptide stimulations targeted recently identified HLA-C-restricted CMV epitopes, whose presentation resists viral immunomodulation, together with well-studied HLA-B-restricted epitopes. The HLA type of each donor mattered for the analysis, because public TCR beta signatures pointed to carriage of CMV infection along with the matching HLA type.

CDR1 SGHTA and CDR2 FQGNSA are derived from the germline V gene. V loses 10 bases at its end and J loses 5 bases; junction bases beyond the gene matches: 11. There are 14 amino acids in the CDR3, from cysteine to phenylalanine inclusive. Only CDR3 DNA remains: 42 bases, in frame from the first base. Summary of the overall study and its limitations: The ex vivo response was dominated by HLA-C-restricted CMV-specific TCR beta clonotypes, which also provided the single most frequent clonotype in two of eight donors. Cumulative frequency of public TCR beta family members discriminated carriers of CMV infection plus the relevant HLA type in this cohort and an independent approximately 400-donor cohort.

Interpreted using the paper, the treatment or condition label stands for: in vitro stimulation with specific CMV peptide epitopes to enrich CMV-specific T cells. The clonotype was recovered from a human donor in good health (CMV status not recorded). Some clones in this sample may be carry-over from other donors' samples. The sample here was cultured PBMCs, taken from culture after CMV antigen stimulation. The V and J genes are TRBV7-2 and TRBJ2-3; 8 nucleotides in the junction match TRBD2. CDR3 protein: CATKLAASRDTQYF. At the DNA level, the sequence is TGTGCCACCAAACTAGCGGCATCAAGAGATACGCAGTATTTT.